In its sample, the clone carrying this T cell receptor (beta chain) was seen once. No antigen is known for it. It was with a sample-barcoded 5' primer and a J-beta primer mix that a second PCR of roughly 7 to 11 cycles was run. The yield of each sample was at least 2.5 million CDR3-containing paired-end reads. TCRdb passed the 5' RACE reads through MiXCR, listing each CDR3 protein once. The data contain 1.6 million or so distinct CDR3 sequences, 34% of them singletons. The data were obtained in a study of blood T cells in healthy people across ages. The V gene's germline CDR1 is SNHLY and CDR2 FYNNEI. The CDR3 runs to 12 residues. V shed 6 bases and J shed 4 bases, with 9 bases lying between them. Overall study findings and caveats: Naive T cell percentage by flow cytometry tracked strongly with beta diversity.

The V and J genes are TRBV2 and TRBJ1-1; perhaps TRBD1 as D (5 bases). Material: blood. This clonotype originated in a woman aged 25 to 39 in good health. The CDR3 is CASRPTVTEAFF. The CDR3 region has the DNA TGTGCCAGCAGACCGACAGTCACTGAAGCTTTCTTT.